Reported below is one T cell receptor (beta chain). Its antigen is unidentified. Between the trimmed V and J ends, which lost 7 bases and 1 base, there was a span of 8 bases. The V gene's germline CDR1 is SGHTA and CDR2 FQGNSA. This CDR3 contains 12 residues. The record originates from a study of T-cell reconstitution after alpha-beta-depleted transplantation in children. The TCRbeta library was prepared with unique molecular identifiers. TCRdb analysed the PCR reads with MiXCR anew, one entry per CDR3 protein. The data show some 76,000 distinct CDR3 sequences, roughly a tenth seen once. Study results and limitations: Reports say that about two months after transplant, the alpha-beta T cells came out of several hundred graft clones that had expanded.

The V gene is TRBV7-2, the J gene TRBJ2-7; D gene unclear. The origin of this receptor is a boy younger than 18 with acute myeloid leukemia, due to receive a stem cell transplant. The specimen was PBMCs, collected before TCRalphabeta/CD19-depleted stem cell transplant. CDR3: CASTYNSYEQYF. DNA of the CDR3: TGTGCCAGCACCTACAATTCCTACGAGCAGTACTTC. The complete variable domain, with remaining parts taken from reference TRBV7-2 and TRBJ2-7, reads GAGVSQSPSNKVTEKGKDVELRCDPISGHTALYWYRQSLGQGLEFLIYFQGNSAPDKSGLPSDRFSAERTGGSVSTLTIQRTQQEDSAVYLCASTYNSYEQYFGPGTRLTVT.